Each of the 26 T cell receptor beta chains below was sequenced from the same sample in a study of identical twins. One entry per CDR3 protein results from TCRdb running MiXCR on the 5' RACE reads. The table has around 530,000 distinct CDR3 sequences, over 12% seen once; the top ten hold roughly 0.44%. The same specimen was also included in a second study, on yellow fever vaccine responses in identical twins.

The sample was CD4+ T cells sorted from blood. The receptor set was obtained from a woman between 18 and 29 years old in good health.

CDR3 in amino acids: CAIRGSGETQYF. In DNA, the CDR3 is TGTGCCATCAGGGGAAGCGGCGAGACCCAGTACTTC. The chain has TRBV10-3 and TRBJ2-5; perhaps TRBD2 as D (5 bases). Germline loops: CDR1 ENHRY, CDR2 SYGVKD. The germline V and J ends were trimmed by 6 bases and 5 bases, with 10 bases remaining between them. The CDR3 contains 12 residues.

A few counts support this clonotype. The V and J genes are TRBV9 and TRBJ2-5; D gene ambiguous. The CDR3 length is 16 residues. V was clipped by 0 bases and J by 1 base, with 13 bases between them. Germline CDR1 and CDR2: SGDLS and YYNGEE. CDR3 sequence: CASSVGILQSQETQYF. CDR3 in DNA: TGTGCCAGCAGCGTAGGAATACTCCAGTCCCAAGAGACCCAGTACTTC.

CDR3 sequence (DNA): TGTGCCAGCAGCTTAACAGCTAATTGGGGCACAGATACGCAGTATTTT. Its protein product is CASSLTANWGTDTQYF. This rearrangement joins TRBV5-6 to TRBJ2-3; the D is unclear. In germline, CDR1 is SGHDT, CDR2 YYEEEE. V was shortened by 2 bases and J by 1 base, with 14 bases between the two germline ends. The CDR3 consists of 16 residues.

This clonotype was seen a few times. For the CDR3, the DNA is TGCGCCAGCAGCCGGGACTTCCCCTACAATGAGCAGTTCTTC. Protein sequence: CASSRDFPYNEQFF. The chain is built from TRBV5-1 and TRBJ2-1; perhaps TRBD2 as D (6 bases). CDR1 is SGHRS, CDR2 YFSETQ, per germline. CDR3 length: 14 residues. V lost 4 bases to trimming and J lost 2 bases, with 10 bases between them.

This clonotype was seen a few times. In nucleotides, the CDR3 is TGTGCCAGCAGTGACGTGCTGGGGGGAAACACTGAAGCTTTCTTT. Amino acids: CASSDVLGGNTEAFF. V is TRBV2 and J is TRBJ1-1; possible D gene TRBD1, 5 bases. The V and J ends lost 3 bases and 2 bases respectively, with 13 bases between them. The CDR3 has 15 residues. Germline CDR1 is SNHLY and CDR2 is FYNNEI.

This clonotype was found many times. This rearrangement joins TRBV20-1 to TRBJ1-6; tentatively, D is TRBD1 (5 bases). The CDR3 is made up of 16 amino acids. V lost 0 bases and J 3 bases, leaving 12 bases between the germline ends. Germline values: CDR1 DFQATT, CDR2 SNEGSKA (reference sequence). CDR3 nucleotides: TGCAGTGCTAGAGACATCTATGGGGGCTATAATTCACCCCTCCACTTT. Translation gives CSARDIYGGYNSPLHF.

The gene calls are TRBV29-1 and TRBJ1-4; D uncertain. Germline V gene lookup returns CDR1 SQVTM and CDR2 ANQGSEA. CDR3 length: 13 amino acids. The ends were cut back, 5 bases at V and 6 bases at J, with 13 bases in the middle. The CDR3 spells CSVLAGLDEKLFF. As DNA, the CDR3 is TGCAGCGTTTTAGCAGGATTGGATGAAAAACTGTTTTTT.

The chain couples TRBV28 to TRBJ1-5; TRBD1 matches at 9 bases. V lost 4 bases to trimming and J lost 3 bases; unmatched junction nucleotides: 19. This CDR3 has 20 amino acids. Germline lookup yields CDR1 MDHEN and CDR2 SYDVKM. The CDR3 DNA is TGTGCCAGCAGTTATACGTTGGGTTGGGACAGGGAAATGGACAATCAGCCCCAGCATTTT. Its translation is CASSYTLGWDREMDNQPQHF.

This clonotype was picked up a small number of times. This chain joins TRBV20-1 and TRBJ1-1, with 7 positions matching TRBD1. Germline V CDR1 and CDR2: DFQATT, SNEGSKA (reference sequence). V shed 1 base, J shed 6 bases, and the junction held 2 bases outside the gene matches. This CDR3 has 12 residues. The CDR3 DNA reads TGCAGTGCTAGAGTGCAGGGGGCTGAAGCTTTCTTT. Protein product: CSARVQGAEAFF.

The genes are TRBV6-5 and TRBJ2-3; D may match TRBD1 or TRBD2 (5 bases each). In germline, CDR1 is MNHEY, CDR2 SVGAGI. V was trimmed by 0 bases and J by 11 bases, leaving 12 bases between them. CDR3 length: 13 residues. The CDR3 nucleotides read TGTGCCAGCAGTTACTCGAAAGGGGAGTTGCAGTATTTT. As protein: CASSYSKGELQYF.

J is TRBJ2-3 and V is TRBV3-1; D not certain. With 2 bases removed from V and 6 bases from J, the gap between germline ends came to 6 bases. The CDR3 is made up of 12 amino acids. Germline-derived CDR1 and CDR2 are LGHDT and YNNKEL (reference sequence). This CDR3 reads CASSQLGDTQYF. In nucleotides, the CDR3 is TGTGCCAGCAGCCAACTCGGGGATACGCAGTATTTT.

This clonotype turned up a few times. This sequence joins TRBV12-3 or TRBV12-4 and TRBJ1-2; D remains unclear. The CDR3 extends over 14 amino acids. The V gene lost 3 bases and the J gene lost 4 bases, with 12 bases spanning the gap. The CDR3 DNA follows: TGTGCCAGCAGTTTCAAATCGGGCCCCTATGGCTACACCTTC. This encodes CASSFKSGPYGYTF.

This clonotype showed up many times. This chain links TRBV28 with TRBJ2-1; TRBD1 might be the D (5 bases). The CDR3 is made up of 14 amino acids. V was pared by 2 bases and J by 6 bases, with 11 bases between. Per germline, CDR1 MDHEN and CDR2 SYDVKM. CDR3 DNA sequence: TGTGCCAGCAGTTTACCAGGGTGGTTCAATGAGCAGTTCTTC. Its translation is CASSLPGWFNEQFF.

The rearrangement uses TRBV10-2 and TRBJ2-6; D gene ambiguous. CDR1 is WSHSY and CDR2 is SAAADI in the germline V gene. V gave up 3 bases and J gave up 0 bases, with 6 bases separating them. CDR3 size: 15 residues. In nucleotides, the CDR3 is TGCGCCAGCAGTGATTCCTTCTCTGGGGCCAACGTCCTGACTTTC. Protein sequence: CASSDSFSGANVLTF.

Concerning this clonotype: A read error may account for a junction end that differs from germline. This sequence joins TRBV29-1 and TRBJ2-5; D possibly uses TRBD1 or TRBD2 (5 bases each). This CDR3 region has 11 residues. The germline V gene has CDR1 SQVTM and CDR2 ANQGSEA. DNA for the CDR3: TGCAGCGTTGAAGATAGGGGACCCACACTTTTC. Translating it yields CSVEDRGPTLF. The full variable domain, its missing parts supplied by reference TRBV29-1 and TRBJ2-5, is SAVISQKPSRDICQRGTSLTIQCQVDSQVTMMFWYRQQPGQSLTLIATANQGSEATYESGFVIDKFPISRPNLTFSTLTVSNMSPEDSSIYLCSVEDRGPTLFGPGTRLLVL.

This clonotype was counted ten times or more. The V gene is TRBV24-1, the J gene TRBJ2-2; D not resolved. Germline assignment: CDR1 KGHDR and CDR2 SFDVKD. Trimming left V 1 base short and J 2 bases short, with 10 bases between. This CDR3 spans 16 amino acids. In DNA, the CDR3 is TGTGCCACCAGTGATTTAGGGCAGTCCAACACCGGGGAGCTGTTTTTT. Translation: CATSDLGQSNTGELFF.

This chain uses TRBV7-6 with TRBJ1-2; no clear D. V was shortened by 1 base and J by 0 bases, with 12 bases between the two germline ends. The CDR3 is made up of 16 amino acids. Germline CDR1 and CDR2: SGHVS and FNYEAQ. This chain's CDR3 is CASSLGRFPSNYGYTF. CDR3 in DNA: TGTGCCAGCAGCTTAGGACGGTTCCCATCTAACTATGGCTACACCTTC.

CDR3: CASSPYIGTQYF. The CDR3 DNA reads TGTGCCAGCAGTCCTTATATTGGTACGCAGTATTTT. J is TRBJ2-3 and V is TRBV7-2; no firm D call. In germline, CDR1 is SGHTA, CDR2 FQGNSA. The V end lost 6 bases, the J end lost 8 bases, and 12 bases lay between the germline ends. The CDR3 is 12 residues long.

This clonotype was counted ten times or more. In DNA form, the CDR3 reads TGCAGCGCTGCGGGCTTCGCCACCACAGGCTACACCTTC. This gives the protein CSAAGFATTGYTF. The V call is TRBV29-1, the J call TRBJ1-2; D is uncertain. V lost 7 bases, J lost 8 bases, and 20 bases lay in between. CDR1 and CDR2 from the germline V gene are SQVTM and ANQGSEA. The CDR3 has 13 amino acids. Combining the CDR3 with reference TRBV29-1 and TRBJ1-2 gives the whole variable domain SAVISQKPSRDICQRGTSLTIQCQVDSQVTMMFWYRQQPGQSLTLIATANQGSEATYESGFVIDKFPISRPNLTFSTLTVSNMSPEDSSIYLCSAAGFATTGYTFGSGTRLTVV.

This chain joins TRBV2 and TRBJ2-3; 11 bases are shared with TRBD2. The CDR3 is 17 residues long. Germline V gives CDR1 SNHLY, CDR2 FYNNEI. Germline trimming cut 6 bases from V and 6 bases from J; bases unmatched to any gene: 14. The CDR3 bases are TGTGCCAGCAGCCTCCTCAGCACTAGCGGGAGAGGGGATACGCAGTATTTT. This encodes CASSLLSTSGRGDTQYF.

J is TRBJ2-2 and V is TRBV11-3; 8 bases fit TRBD1. Germline CDR1 and CDR2: SGHNT and YENEEA. After removal of 5 bases from V and 1 base from J, the junction contained 6 bases not matched to a gene. The CDR3 is 16 residues long. DNA for the CDR3: TGTGCCAGCAGCCCCTGGGACAGGAAGAACACCGGGGAGCTGTTTTTT. This sequence encodes CASSPWDRKNTGELFF.

At least ten counts were recorded for this clonotype. The V call is TRBV29-1, the J call TRBJ2-2; 12 bases match TRBD2. The CDR3 is 16 residues long. From germline, CDR1 is SQVTM and CDR2 ANQGSEA. The V segment lost 4 bases and the J segment 6 bases; nucleotides outside the gene matches: 9. The CDR3 region is CSVGPRLAGEPGELFF. The CDR3 DNA follows: TGCAGCGTTGGCCCCCGACTAGCGGGAGAACCCGGGGAGCTGTTTTTT.

This clonotype occurred a few times. The rearrangement links TRBV5-1 to TRBJ2-4, with TRBD2 as a possible D gene (6 bases). Per the germline V gene, CDR1 is SGHRS and CDR2 is YFSETQ. The V end was cut by 0 bases, the J end by 1 base, with 8 bases between. The CDR3 is 15 residues long. The CDR3 protein is CASSLGGEAKNIQYF. The CDR3 DNA reads TGCGCCAGCAGCTTGGGGGGGGAGGCCAAAAACATTCAGTACTTC.

CDR3: CATSDFRAGGSTDEQFF. In DNA form, the CDR3 reads TGTGCCACCAGTGATTTCAGAGCGGGAGGGAGTACGGATGAGCAGTTCTTC. The V and J genes are TRBV24-1 and TRBJ2-1, with TRBD2 identical over 10 bases. Germline-derived CDR1 and CDR2 are KGHDR and SFDVKD. J lost 8 bases, V lost 1 base, and 10 bases had no gene match. This CDR3 is built from 17 residues.

The sample holds a few counts of this clonotype. The chain employs TRBV27 and TRBJ2-5; 8 bases match TRBD1. Trimming at V came to 6 bases and at J to 5 bases, leaving 11 bases not matched to a gene. Germline lookup yields CDR1 MNHEY and CDR2 SMNVEV (reference sequence). CDR3 length equals 15 residues. CDR3 DNA sequence: TGTGCCAGCAGACCCCCCAGACAGGGGAGGGAGACCCAGTACTTC. Residues: CASRPPRQGRETQYF.

In this sample, this clonotype turned up a few times. The chain recombines TRBV10-3 with TRBJ1-5; D possibly corresponds to TRBD1 (5 bases). The V and J ends lost 3 bases and 11 bases respectively, with 14 bases between them. This CDR3 is 13 amino acids long. Germline V lookup: CDR1 ENHRY, CDR2 SYGVKD. The CDR3 bases are TGTGCCATCAGTGACAAGGGGTTAGGGGCCCAGCATTTT. Protein product: CAISDKGLGAQHF.